This TCR beta chain was observed in a study of blood T cell repertoires in COVID-19. After removal of 5 bases from V and 3 bases from J, the junction contained 12 bases not matched to a gene. The germline CDR1 and CDR2 sequences are SEHNR and FQNEAQ (reference sequence). There are 17 residues in the CDR3. The assay was immunoSEQ multiplex PCR, and TCRdb's table has in-frame clones only and misses some. The sample consists of 250,000 to 300,000 clones, approximately 91% of them appearing once. The chain recombines TRBV7-9 with TRBJ2-7; 11 bases are a match to TRBD2. This sequence originates from a woman aged 40 to 50 with acute COVID-19. The sequenced material came from PBMCs or T cells enriched from blood (not recorded which). As DNA, the CDR3 is TGTGCCAGCAGCCCACCACGACTAGCGGGACATCTCTACGAGCAGTACTTC. It encodes CASSPPRLAGHLYEQYF.